A single sample gave rise to the 27 T cell receptor beta chains below, sequenced in a study of cytomegalovirus exposure and HLA in healthy donors. Researchers ran the PCR with 60 Vbeta and 13 Jbeta primers. The data were produced by immunoSEQ multiplex PCR, yet TCRdb's version contains in-frame clones alone and is incomplete. The listing records 100,000 to 150,000 clones. Source material: PBMCs. These receptors all come from a man in his late teens or twenties in good health and CMV-seronegative.

The V and J genes are TRBV7-3 and TRBJ1-1; possibly TRBD1 for D (6 bases). Per germline, CDR1 SGHTA and CDR2 FQGTGA. V was trimmed by 6 bases and J by 5 bases, leaving 13 bases between them. The CDR3 extends over 13 amino acids. CDR3 coding DNA: TGTGCCAGCAGTTTCGCAGGGGAAACTGAAGCTTTCTTT. Translation: CASSFAGETEAFF. The variable domain in full, with the rest retrieved from reference TRBV7-3 and TRBJ1-1, is GAGVSQTPSNKVTEKGKYVELRCDPISGHTALYWYRQSLGQGPEFLIYFQGTGAADDSGLPNDRFFAVRPEGSVSTLKIQRTERGDSAVYLCASSFAGETEAFFGQGTRLTVV.

The J gene is TRBJ2-7, the V gene TRBV9; weak D call: TRBD2 (7 bases). Germline V gene lookup returns CDR1 SGDLS and CDR2 YYNGEE. Between the trimmed V and J ends, which lost 4 bases and 5 bases, there was a span of 19 bases. The CDR3 spans 15 residues. Here the CDR3 DNA reads TGTGCCAGCAGCCCGTATAGGGGGGGGGAAAACGAGCAGTACTTC. This encodes CASSPYRGGENEQYF.

The CDR3 loop reads CASSPTSGRNTGELFF. In DNA, the CDR3 is TGTGCCAGCTCGCCAACTAGCGGGAGAAACACCGGGGAGCTGTTTTTT. V gene TRBV18 combines with J gene TRBJ2-2, with TRBD2 identical over 11 bases. The CDR3 runs 16 residues. Trimming took 6 bases from V and 2 from J; bases not matched to a gene: 5. Germline assignment: CDR1 KGHSH and CDR2 LQKENI.

The chain couples TRBV28 to TRBJ1-1; the match to TRBD1 covers 9 bases. V lost 6 bases and J lost 8; bases outside the gene matches: 4. Germline values: CDR1 MDHEN, CDR2 SYDVKM. The CDR3 extends over 12 amino acids. CDR3 in DNA: TGTGCCAGCAGACAGGGGGCAAGGGAAGCTTTCTTT. Translated, it gives CASRQGAREAFF.

The chain has TRBV27 and TRBJ1-2, with a tentative D call TRBD1 (6 bases). The CDR3 covers 14 residues. CDR1 is MNHEY and CDR2 is SMNVEV in the germline V gene (reference sequence). Between the trimmed V and J ends, which lost 2 bases and 3 bases, there was a span of 10 bases. This chain's CDR3 is CASSLTGGYYGYTF. As DNA, the CDR3 is TGTGCCAGCAGTTTAACGGGGGGCTACTATGGCTACACCTTC.

The chain is built from TRBV5-1 and TRBJ1-5; D is unresolved. The germline V gene has CDR1 SGHRS and CDR2 YFSETQ. The CDR3 runs to 14 residues. V shed 1 base and J shed 7 bases, with 12 bases lying between them. CDR3 sequence (DNA): TGCGCCAGCAGCTTGATGGCAGGTTGGCAGCCCCAGCATTTT. Its protein is CASSLMAGWQPQHF.

The chain carries TRBV9 and TRBJ1-1; TRBD1 might be the D (6 bases). This CDR3 spans 13 amino acids. Deletions cut 0 bases from V and 3 bases from J, with 6 bases between. The germline gives CDR1 SGDLS, CDR2 YYNGEE. CDR3 region: CASSVDRDTEAFF. The DNA of the CDR3 is TGTGCCAGCAGCGTAGACAGGGACACTGAAGCTTTCTTT. Full variable domain (rest looked up from reference TRBV9 and TRBJ1-1): DSGVTQTPKHLITATGQRVTLRCSPRSGDLSVYWYQQSLDQGLQFLIQYYNGEERAKGNILERFSAQQFPDLHSELNLSSLELGDSALYFCASSVDRDTEAFFGQGTRLTVV.

The rearrangement uses TRBV28 and TRBJ1-2; D remains ambiguous. The V gene lost 7 bases and the J gene lost 3 bases, with 15 bases spanning the gap. The CDR3 contains 14 residues. CDR1 is MDHEN, CDR2 SYDVKM, per germline. The CDR3 region has the DNA TGTGCCAGCACCATCCTTGACGGGGACTATGGCTACACCTTC. Encoded protein: CASTILDGDYGYTF.

This chain connects TRBV27 to TRBJ2-2; 9 bases agree with TRBD2. Germline trimming cut 2 bases from V and 4 bases from J; bases unmatched to any gene: 11. CDR3 length: 18 residues. From germline, CDR1 is MNHEY and CDR2 SMNVEV (reference sequence). This CDR3 is CASSLEGIAGDSTGELFF. The CDR3 DNA follows: TGTGCCAGCAGTTTAGAGGGAATAGCGGGAGATAGCACCGGGGAGCTGTTTTTT.

This chain uses TRBV28 with TRBJ2-5; the match to TRBD2 covers 7 bases. From germline, CDR1 is MDHEN and CDR2 SYDVKM. The CDR3 contains 15 residues. The V gene end was trimmed by 3 bases and the J gene end by 5 bases; junction bases not matched to a gene: 9. CDR3 nucleotide sequence: TGTGCCAGCAGTTTCGCCCGACTAGCAGGGGAGACCCAGTACTTC. Amino acids: CASSFARLAGETQYF.

The V gene is TRBV27, the J gene TRBJ1-6, with 9 bases identical to TRBD1. Trimming at V came to 3 bases and at J to 2 bases, leaving 11 bases not matched to a gene. Germline CDR1 reads MNHEY; CDR2 reads SMNVEV (reference sequence). The CDR3 is 19 amino acids. As DNA, the CDR3 is TGTGCCAGCAGTTTGACGGGACAGGGAGGGAACCCCTATAATTCACCCCTCCACTTT. This gives the protein CASSLTGQGGNPYNSPLHF.

V and J are TRBV2 and TRBJ1-1, with 8 bases matching TRBD1. With 8 bases clipped from V and 3 bases from J, the junction kept 5 bases outside the gene matches. CDR3 size: 13 residues. Germline V gene sequence: CDR1 SNHLY, CDR2 FYNNEI. As DNA, the CDR3 is TGTGCCAGCGTAGACAGGGGAGACACTGAAGCTTTCTTT. Translation gives CASVDRGDTEAFF.

The chain uses TRBV2 and TRBJ1-2; D remains unclear. The CDR3 runs to 10 residues. V was clipped by 8 bases and J by 8 bases, with 9 bases between them. The V gene's germline CDR1 is SNHLY and CDR2 FYNNEI. CDR3 residues: CASGEGGYTF. The DNA of the CDR3 is TGTGCCAGCGGGGAGGGAGGCTACACCTTC. The full variable domain, with the rest looked up from reference TRBV2 and TRBJ1-2, is EPEVTQTPSHQVTQMGQEVILRCVPISNHLYFYWYRQILGQKVEFLVSFYNNEISEKSEIFDDQFSVERPDGSNFTLKIRSTKLEDSAMYFCASGEGGYTFGSGTRLTVV.

The rearrangement uses TRBV9 and TRBJ2-2, with D perhaps TRBD1 (6 bases). V was clipped by 3 bases and J by 5 bases, with 8 bases between them. CDR3 length: 13 residues. Germline-derived CDR1 and CDR2 are SGDLS and YYNGEE. Here the CDR3 reads CASSAQGTGELFF. For the CDR3, the DNA is TGTGCCAGCAGCGCCCAGGGGACCGGGGAGCTGTTTTTT.

This chain links TRBV7-7 with TRBJ2-2, with TRBD1 identical over 7 bases. The CDR3 is 16 amino acids. The V gene's germline CDR1 is SSHAT and CDR2 FNYEAQ (reference sequence). The V and J ends lost 5 bases and 0 bases, in that order; junction bases with no gene match: 6. CDR3 in amino acids: CASSPGQFANTGELFF. The CDR3 DNA reads TGTGCCAGCAGCCCGGGACAGTTCGCGAACACCGGGGAGCTGTTTTTT.

V usage is TRBV10-3 and J usage is TRBJ2-3, with 16 bases lining up with TRBD2. Per the germline V gene, CDR1 is ENHRY and CDR2 is SYGVKD. The CDR3 contains 19 residues. J was trimmed by 2 bases and V by 6 bases; bases with no gene match: 11. For the CDR3, the DNA is TGTGCCATCAGGCCGGGACTAGCGGGGGGGAACGGTTTCACAGATACGCAGTATTTT. Amino acid sequence: CAIRPGLAGGNGFTDTQYF.

The gene calls are TRBV10-3 and TRBJ2-7; TRBD2 is a possible D gene (8 bases). This CDR3 region has 16 residues. Germline V CDR1 and CDR2: ENHRY, SYGVKD. Trimming cost V 6 bases and J 3 bases, with 21 bases left between them. CDR3 residues: CAISTLSGTAHYEQYF. The CDR3 nucleotides are TGTGCCATCAGCACTCTTAGCGGGACAGCCCACTACGAGCAGTACTTC.

The V gene is TRBV28, the J gene TRBJ2-3; 11 bases line up with TRBD2. CDR3 length: 15 residues. Germline CDR1 and CDR2: MDHEN and SYDVKM. Trimming cost V 4 bases and J 6 bases; bases outside gene matches: 6. The CDR3 DNA sequence: TGTGCCAGCAGTTATACTAGCGGGAGTCTGGATACGCAGTATTTT. Translated, it gives CASSYTSGSLDTQYF. The variable domain in full, completed from reference TRBV28 and TRBJ2-3, reads DVKVTQSSRYLVKRTGEKVFLECVQDMDHENMFWYRQDPGLGLRLIYFSYDVKMKEKGDIPEGYSVSREKKERFSLILESASTNQTSMYLCASSYTSGSLDTQYFGPGTRLTVL.

This chain links TRBV2 with TRBJ1-1; possible D gene TRBD1, 5 bases. Germline loops: CDR1 SNHLY, CDR2 FYNNEI. V lost 8 bases, J lost 1 base, and 8 bases lay in between. The CDR3 totals 12 residues. The CDR3 sequence: CASHGGNTEAFF. DNA of the CDR3: TGTGCCAGCCACGGGGGGAACACTGAAGCTTTCTTT.

This rearrangement joins TRBV9 to TRBJ2-7; tentatively, D is TRBD2 (7 bases). From germline, CDR1 is SGDLS and CDR2 YYNGEE. The CDR3 is 15 residues long. The germline V and J ends were trimmed by 3 bases and 0 bases, with 13 bases remaining between them. CDR3 amino acids: CASSARGARSYEQYF. In nucleotides, the CDR3 is TGTGCCAGCAGCGCCCGGGGGGCTCGCTCCTACGAGCAGTACTTC.

V and J are TRBV19 and TRBJ2-2; D is unclear. Trimming shortened V by 5 bases and J by 2 bases, and 9 bases separated the two germline ends. From germline, CDR1 is LNHDA and CDR2 SQIVND (reference sequence). CDR3 length: 14 amino acids. DNA of the CDR3: TGTGCCAGTAGTGCCCAGGTTAACACCGGGGAGCTGTTTTTT. Protein sequence: CASSAQVNTGELFF.

The chain carries TRBV19 and TRBJ2-1, with D possibly matching TRBD1 (7 bases). The CDR3 runs to 17 residues. CDR1 is LNHDA and CDR2 is SQIVND in the germline V gene (reference sequence). Deletions cut 0 bases from V and 3 bases from J, with 15 bases between. CDR3 sequence (DNA): TGTGCCAGTAGTATAGATGGGTCAGGGGGGTTCTACAATGAGCAGTTCTTC. Translating it yields CASSIDGSGGFYNEQFF. Full variable domain (rest looked up from reference TRBV19 and TRBJ2-1): DGGITQSPKYLFRKEGQNVTLSCEQNLNHDAMYWYRQDPGQGLRLIYYSQIVNDFQKGDIAEGYSVSREKKESFPLTVTSAQKNPTAFYLCASSIDGSGGFYNEQFFGPGTRLTVL.

This chain connects TRBV28 to TRBJ1-2; no clear D. The V end lost 3 bases, the J end lost 4 bases, and 15 bases lay between the germline ends. The CDR3 is 15 residues long. Germline V gives CDR1 MDHEN, CDR2 SYDVKM. The CDR3 DNA reads as TGTGCCAGCAGTTTGCGTCCCACCATCCGCTATGGCTACACCTTC. Translating gives CASSLRPTIRYGYTF.

V usage is TRBV5-1 and J usage is TRBJ2-5; D gene uncertain. The V gene lost 2 bases and the J gene lost 5 bases, with 7 bases spanning the gap. The CDR3 has 12 amino acids. The germline V gene encodes CDR1 SGHRS and CDR2 YFSETQ. In nucleotides, the CDR3 is TGCGCCAGCAGCTTAGACACGGAGACCCAGTACTTC. This sequence encodes CASSLDTETQYF.

The J gene is TRBJ2-7, the V gene TRBV5-4, with D perhaps matching TRBD2 (6 bases). Trimming cost V 2 bases and J 1 base, with 10 bases left between them. This CDR3 comprises 14 residues. Per the germline V gene, CDR1 is SGHNT and CDR2 is YYREEE (reference sequence). The CDR3 sequence: CASSFGTASYEQYF. CDR3 DNA sequence: TGTGCCAGCAGCTTTGGGACTGCATCCTACGAGCAGTACTTC.

The J gene is TRBJ2-3, the V gene TRBV13; 9 nucleotides align to TRBD1. Germline V lookup: CDR1 PRHDT, CDR2 FYEKMQ (reference sequence). The CDR3 covers 14 residues. Germline trimming cut 4 bases from V and 5 bases from J; bases unmatched to any gene: 4. The CDR3 bases are TGTGCCAGCAGCTGGACAGGGGCAGGAGATACGCAGTATTTT. Translation gives CASSWTGAGDTQYF.

V and J are TRBV6-5 and TRBJ1-1; possibly TRBD1 for D (6 bases). The CDR3 has 14 residues. Germline CDR1 is MNHEY and CDR2 is SVGAGI. Trimming stripped 6 bases from V and 5 bases from J, with 16 bases between. The CDR3 DNA sequence: TGTGCCAGCAGAACGGGGGGGGGCGGAACTGAAGCTTTCTTT. Translating it yields CASRTGGGGTEAFF.